This T cell receptor (beta chain) was captured in a study of shared clonotypes between healthy human individuals. CDR1 is SGHRS and CDR2 is YFSETQ in the germline V gene. Trimming removed 3 bases from V and 4 bases from J; junction bases left unmatched: 8. The CDR3 consists of 16 residues. Findings and limits, study-wide: Clonotype sharing across donors was expected to vary with sequencing depth. What naive subsets generally showed was a larger estimated richness than memory subsets showed.

At a deep level, the assay was run. The method was immunoSEQ multiplex PCR; TCRdb's version includes in-frame clones alone and lacks a portion of them. Found here are some 2,400,000 clones, approximately 95% of them singletons; the top ten hold around 0.13%. Regarding this clone: Its specificity is unknown.

Source material: naive CD4+ T cells sorted from blood. The subset here: CD45RA+ positively selected. V usage is TRBV5-1 and J usage is TRBJ2-7; 12 positions agree with TRBD2. The TCR sequence derives from a man between 18 and 35 years old in good health. The CDR3 region is CASSSPAGLAGYEQYF. The CDR3 bases are TGCGCCAGCAGCTCCCCGGCGGGACTAGCGGGTTACGAGCAGTACTTC.